This is a list of T cell receptor beta chains from one sample in a study of OX40 agonist ivuxolimab in advanced cancers. Sequencing was performed with immunoSEQ multiplex PCR; in TCRdb, only in-frame clones are kept and a portion is missing. Found here are tens of thousands of clones, around four fifths of them singletons; the top ten hold approximately 10%. Here the sequenced sample was CD4+ or CD8+ T cells sorted from blood, taken in a trial of the OX40 agonist ivuxolimab. All receptors come from an adult with an advanced solid tumor such as melanoma, head and neck, liver or kidney cancer. Each CDR3 is given with its conserved first and last residue. Each record gives: D gene, clone size, V gene, CDR3 length, J gene, CDR3 DNA, CDR3 protein. A D gene is named only where the DNA matches it firmly. Size is stated for part of the rows, as once, few or many counts, or as a class when the clone is expanded.

d_gene: .
abundance: .
v_gene: TRBV21-1
len: 18
j_gene: TRBJ2-3
CDR3nt: TGTGCCAGCAGCAAAGCGCTTTTTAGGGAGCGCAGCACAGATACGCAGTATTTT
CDR3aa: CASSKALFRERSTDTQYF

d_gene: .
abundance: once
v_gene: TRBV2
len: 12
j_gene: TRBJ2-5
CDR3nt: TGTGCCAGCAGTGTCGGATACATGGCCCAGTACTTC
CDR3aa: CASSVGYMAQYF

d_gene: .
abundance: .
v_gene: TRBV9
len: 14
j_gene: TRBJ2-3
CDR3nt: TGTGCCAGCAGCGAGGATCTACTCACAGATACGCAGTATTTT
CDR3aa: CASSEDLLTDTQYF

d_gene: .
abundance: .
v_gene: TRBV15
len: 13
j_gene: TRBJ2-3
CDR3nt: TGTGCCACCAGCAGACCTACCTGGGATACGCAGTATTTT
CDR3aa: CATSRPTWDTQYF

d_gene: .
abundance: .
v_gene: TRBV5-1
len: 13
j_gene: TRBJ2-1
CDR3nt: TGCGCCAGCAGCTTGGTGCTGGAGGGTGAGCAGTTCTTC
CDR3aa: CASSLVLEGEQFF

d_gene: .
abundance: .
v_gene: TRBV4-1
len: 12
j_gene: TRBJ1-1
CDR3nt: TGCGCCAGCAGCCATATGGAGGGTGAAGCTTTCTTT
CDR3aa: CASSHMEGEAFF

d_gene: .
abundance: .
v_gene: TRBV28
len: 12
j_gene: TRBJ1-1
CDR3nt: TGTGCCAGCAGTTTAAGGGGTACTGAAGCTTTCTTT
CDR3aa: CASSLRGTEAFF

d_gene: .
abundance: .
v_gene: TRBV7-9
len: 13
j_gene: TRBJ1-2
CDR3nt: TGTGCCAGCAGCTTACAGGGAAACTATGGCTACACCTTC
CDR3aa: CASSLQGNYGYTF

d_gene: .
abundance: few
v_gene: TRBV2
len: 16
j_gene: TRBJ1-4
CDR3nt: TGTGCCAGCAGTGATGGCGGGTCTTCGACTAATGAAAAACTGTTTTTT
CDR3aa: CASSDGGSSTNEKLFF

d_gene: TRBD1
abundance: .
v_gene: TRBV18
len: 17
j_gene: TRBJ2-2
CDR3nt: TGTGCCAGCTCACCCTGGACAGGGGCGGAAGGGACCGGGGAGCTGTTTTTT
CDR3aa: CASSPWTGAEGTGELFF

d_gene: .
abundance: .
v_gene: TRBV25-1
len: 12
j_gene: TRBJ2-1
CDR3nt: TGTGCCAGCAGTGATTCGCTTTATGAGCAGTTCTTC
CDR3aa: CASSDSLYEQFF

d_gene: .
abundance: few
v_gene: TRBV7-9
len: 13
j_gene: TRBJ1-5
CDR3nt: TGTGCCAGCAGCCGCGGAATCAATCAGCCCCAGCATTTT
CDR3aa: CASSRGINQPQHF

d_gene: TRBD1
abundance: few
v_gene: TRBV5-1
len: 14
j_gene: TRBJ1-1
CDR3nt: TGCGCCAGCAGCCGCGGACAGGGAGGCACTGAAGCTTTCTTT
CDR3aa: CASSRGQGGTEAFF

d_gene: .
abundance: .
v_gene: TRBV5-1
len: 16
j_gene: TRBJ2-1
CDR3nt: TGCGCCAGCAGCTTGGCGCGGGGCTATTCCTACAATGAGCAGTTCTTC
CDR3aa: CASSLARGYSYNEQFF

d_gene: TRBD2
abundance: .
v_gene: TRBV30
len: 16
j_gene: TRBJ2-7
CDR3nt: TGTGCCTGGGGGGACCCCGGTCTAGCGGCAAACTACGAGCAGTACTTC
CDR3aa: CAWGDPGLAANYEQYF

d_gene: .
abundance: .
v_gene: TRBV7-2
len: 13
j_gene: TRBJ1-5
CDR3nt: TGTGCCAGCAGTCCTAGTATCAATCAGCCCCAGCATTTT
CDR3aa: CASSPSINQPQHF

d_gene: TRBD2
abundance: .
v_gene: TRBV27
len: 15
j_gene: TRBJ2-1
CDR3nt: TGTGCCAGCAGATCGGTCGGGAGGGCCTACAATGAGCAGTTCTTC
CDR3aa: CASRSVGRAYNEQFF

d_gene: .
abundance: .
v_gene: TRBV25-1
len: 14
j_gene: TRBJ2-5
CDR3nt: TGTGCCAGCAGTGGCCGGGACAGCCGGGGGGAGCAGTACTTC
CDR3aa: CASSGRDSRGEQYF

d_gene: .
abundance: .
v_gene: TRBV14
len: 15
j_gene: TRBJ1-3
CDR3nt: TGTGCCAGCAGCCAAGGGCGTGTCTCTGGAAACACCATATATTTT
CDR3aa: CASSQGRVSGNTIYF

d_gene: .
abundance: .
v_gene: TRBV5-4
len: 12
j_gene: TRBJ2-5
CDR3nt: TGTGCCAGCAGCTTGGACGGGGAGACCCAGTACTTC
CDR3aa: CASSLDGETQYF

d_gene: .
abundance: .
v_gene: TRBV7-3
len: 16
j_gene: TRBJ2-1
CDR3nt: TGTGCCAGCAGCTTAAATGCAGGGGGGGCCCTCAATGAGCAGTTCTTC
CDR3aa: CASSLNAGGALNEQFF

d_gene: .
abundance: .
v_gene: TRBV7-9
len: 14
j_gene: TRBJ2-3
CDR3nt: TGTGCCAGCAGCCGGGTGGTGAGCACAGATACGCAGTATTTT
CDR3aa: CASSRVVSTDTQYF

d_gene: .
abundance: .
v_gene: TRBV25-1
len: 13
j_gene: TRBJ2-1
CDR3nt: TGTGCCAGCAGTGAATCACATTCGGGTGAGCAGTTCTTC
CDR3aa: CASSESHSGEQFF

d_gene: .
abundance: few
v_gene: TRBV30
len: 13
j_gene: TRBJ2-2
CDR3nt: TGTGCCTGGAGTGTACTTGAGGCCGGGGAGCTGTTTTTT
CDR3aa: CAWSVLEAGELFF

d_gene: .
abundance: .
v_gene: TRBV4-2
len: 15
j_gene: TRBJ2-3
CDR3nt: TGTGCCAGCAGCCAAGTTGAGACTAGCACAGATACGCAGTATTTT
CDR3aa: CASSQVETSTDTQYF